This is a list of T cell receptor beta chains from one sample in a study of OX40 agonist ivuxolimab in advanced cancers. Some clones are missing from TCRdb's copy, which holds only in-frame ones; the method was immunoSEQ multiplex PCR. The repertoire holds some 69,000 clones, 90% seen once, with roughly a tenth in the top ten. The material sequenced was CD4+ or CD8+ T cells sorted from blood, taken in a trial of the OX40 agonist ivuxolimab. The receptors originated from an adult with an advanced solid tumor such as melanoma, head and neck, liver or kidney cancer. Both conserved end residues are part of each CDR3. Fields, in order: D gene, clone size, V gene, J gene, CDR3 protein, CDR3 DNA. A D gene is named only where the DNA matches it firmly. The size of a clone is reported for some rows only, either as once, few or many, or as a class for expanded clones.

NA	NA	TRBV30	TRBJ2-7	CAWSSTGGWHEQYF	TGTGCCTGGAGTTCGACAGGCGGGTGGCACGAGCAGTACTTC
TRBD2	NA	TRBV5-4	TRBJ2-7	CASSLGAGAYEQYF	TGTGCCAGCAGCTTGGGAGCGGGAGCCTACGAGCAGTACTTC
NA	once	TRBV6-6	TRBJ1-1	CASSYALAGTEAFF	TGTGCCAGCAGTTACGCCCTGGCAGGCACTGAAGCTTTCTTT
NA	once	TRBV4-3	TRBJ2-7	CASSQFQTEDYEQYF	TGCGCCAGCAGCCAGTTCCAGACAGAAGACTACGAGCAGTACTTC
NA	few	TRBV7-2	TRBJ1-5	CASSPGSNQPQHF	TGTGCCAGCAGTCCCGGGAGCAATCAGCCCCAGCATTTT
NA	NA	TRBV28	TRBJ1-1	CASSWVDGTLGTF	TGTGCCAGCAGTTGGGTAGACGGGACATTAGGGACCTTT
NA	NA	TRBV30	TRBJ1-4	CAWSGNEKLFF	TGTGCCTGGAGTGGTAATGAAAAACTGTTTTTT
NA	NA	TRBV5-1	TRBJ1-3	CASSTDGSSGNTIYF	TGCGCCAGCAGCACCGACGGGAGCTCTGGAAACACCATATATTTT
TRBD1	NA	TRBV19	TRBJ2-6	CASSRDRVFLAGANVLTF	TGTGCCAGTAGTCGAGACAGGGTTTTCCTAGCTGGGGCCAACGTCCTGACTTTC
NA	NA	TRBV28	TRBJ1-5	CASSLPRGLSQPQHF	TGTGCCAGCAGTCTCCCTCGAGGGTTGAGTCAGCCCCAGCATTTT
TRBD1	NA	TRBV18	TRBJ1-2	CASSPTTETGNGYTF	TGTGCCAGCTCACCGACGACCGAGACAGGGAACGGCTACACCTTC
NA	once	TRBV7-2	TRBJ2-2	CASSLRRHTGELFF	TGTGCCAGCAGCTTACGACGCCATACCGGGGAGCTGTTTTTT
NA	few	TRBV13	TRBJ1-2	CASSQGSVGGYGYTF	TGTGCCAGCAGCCAGGGGAGTGTCGGAGGCTATGGCTACACCTTC
NA	NA	TRBV18	TRBJ2-2	CASSPPKNPNTGELFF	TGTGCCAGCTCACCACCGAAGAATCCGAACACCGGGGAGCTGTTTTTT
TRBD1	NA	TRBV6-6	TRBJ1-2	CASRLGQGPGYTF	TGTGCCAGCAGACTCGGACAGGGCCCTGGCTACACCTTC
NA	once	TRBV7-9	TRBJ1-1	CASSFWGAGDTEAFF	TGTGCCAGCAGCTTCTGGGGGGCGGGGGACACTGAAGCTTTCTTT
NA	NA	TRBV5-6	TRBJ2-7	CASSLAPQVGAYEQYF	TGTGCCAGCAGCTTGGCCCCACAGGTTGGGGCTTACGAGCAGTACTTC
NA	NA	TRBV21-1	TRBJ1-1	CASSRGGTEAFF	TGTGCCAGCAGCAGAGGCGGCACTGAAGCTTTCTTT
NA	NA	TRBV7-3	TRBJ1-5	CASSIDSNQPQHF	TGTGCCAGCAGCATTGATAGCAATCAGCCCCAGCATTTT
TRBD1	NA	TRBV7-2	TRBJ2-3	CASSLTGGAFTDTQYF	TGTGCCAGCAGCTTGACAGGGGGCGCTTTCACAGATACGCAGTATTTT
TRBD1	NA	TRBV10-3	TRBJ1-2	CAISYRDSYGYTF	TGTGCCATCAGCTACCGGGACAGCTATGGCTACACCTTC
TRBD1	NA	TRBV30	TRBJ1-6	CAWRGGGSSPLHF	TGTGCCTGGAGAGGGGGCGGGAGTTCACCCCTCCACTTT
TRBD2	NA	TRBV9	TRBJ2-5	CASSVAPSGGQETQYF	TGTGCCAGCAGCGTAGCTCCCAGCGGGGGCCAAGAGACCCAGTACTTC
NA	NA	TRBV7-9	TRBJ2-2	CASSLQGSTGELFF	TGTGCCAGCAGCTTACAGGGAAGCACCGGGGAGCTGTTTTTT
NA	NA	TRBV7-9	TRBJ1-3	CASRGGSSGNTIYF	TGTGCCAGCAGGGGGGGCTCCTCGGGAAACACCATATATTTT
NA	once	TRBV7-2	TRBJ2-7	CASSLELVYNYEQYF	TGTGCCAGCAGCTTAGAACTAGTTTATAACTACGAGCAGTACTTC
NA	NA	TRBV27	TRBJ2-2	CASSLEARGTGELFF	TGTGCCAGCAGTTTAGAGGCCCGGGGGACCGGGGAGCTGTTTTTT
NA	NA	TRBV2	TRBJ1-1	CASSDVVTTEAFF	TGTGCCAGCAGTGACGTGGTTACCACTGAAGCTTTCTTT
NA	NA	TRBV28	TRBJ1-4	CASTQGRADKLFF	TGTGCCAGCACCCAGGGGCGGGCGGATAAACTGTTTTTT
NA	NA	TRBV5-3	TRBJ1-5	CARIAGTEPSNQPQHF	TGTGCCAGAATCGCAGGGACTGAGCCTTCAAATCAGCCCCAGCATTTT
TRBD2	NA	TRBV5-4	TRBJ2-1	CASSSGGLVSRNEQFF	TGTGCCAGCAGTTCCGGGGGACTAGTCTCCCGCAATGAGCAGTTCTTC
NA	NA	TRBV7-3	TRBJ2-2	CASSSSPTGPNTGELFF	TGTGCCAGCAGCTCATCCCCGACAGGCCCTAACACCGGGGAGCTGTTTTTT
TRBD2	NA	TRBV6-5	TRBJ2-5	CASSSTSGEQYF	TGTGCCAGCAGTTCGACTAGCGGAGAGCAGTACTTC
NA	NA	TRBV11-3	TRBJ2-7	CASSLMGADWYEQYF	TGTGCCAGCAGCTTAATGGGGGCGGATTGGTACGAGCAGTACTTC
NA	NA	TRBV11-3	TRBJ2-2	CASSLDGGELFF	TGTGCCAGCAGCTTAGACGGCGGGGAGCTGTTTTTT
NA	NA	TRBV11-2	TRBJ2-6	CASSLVRGGANVLTF	TGTGCCAGCAGCTTAGTCAGGGGTGGGGCCAACGTCCTGACTTTC